The clone carrying this TCR beta chain was seen once. Its antigen is undetermined. Under the authors' procedure: In the immunoSEQ data, sequences were junction-only and lacked quality scores, so filtering differed. Libraries were prepared by immunoSEQ multiplex PCR; TCRdb keeps only in-frame clonotypes and omits some of them. V and J calls and clone size are as listed in that table; D and trimming were resolved from the DNA. The sample has roughly 680,000 clones, approximately 72% seen once. The entry originates in a study of shared clonotypes between healthy human individuals. The study, taken as a whole, reports: Sequencing depth was expected to influence donor clonotype sharing.

Germline CDR1 and CDR2: SGDLS and YYNGEE. The CDR3 totals 15 residues. J gave up 4 bases and V 3 bases, and 5 bases lay outside the gene matches. The receptor comes from a woman in her 30s in good health. The chain couples TRBV9 to TRBJ2-3, with 10 bases matching TRBD2. The sample was memory CD4+ T cells sorted from blood. The subset denotes: CD45RA-negative fraction. Here the CDR3 reads CASSAGAGGSDTQYF. CDR3 sequence (DNA): TGTGCCAGCAGCGCAGGAGCGGGAGGGTCAGATACGCAGTATTTT.